The 4 T cell receptor beta chains presented below share a single source sample, sequenced in a study of a mutant IDH1 vaccine in newly diagnosed glioma (dated by TCRdb to about 2021). Sample time point, as interpreted from the label and publication: baseline, week 1 (first vaccination visit). The sample's treatment or condition label, decoded: pre-vaccination baseline after standard-of-care therapy. Library preparation used the immunoSEQ multiplex PCR assay. This is the immuneACCESS table as TCRdb keeps it, with only in-frame sequences that have V and J called. A part of the clones is gone; compared with another copy, unresolved V genes explain less than half, and the rest is unexplained. Counted in this sample were tens of thousands of clones; approximately 82% of them appeared once. The ten largest clones capture approximately 4.2% of the sample. This specimen was peripheral blood mononuclear cells (PBMCs), taken from a glioma patient treated with radiotherapy, temozolomide or both. Source of these receptors: a woman between 18 and 29 years old with glioma. Some clones in this sample may be carry-over from other donors' samples.

V and J are TRBV6-6 and TRBJ1-5; the D is unclear. From germline, CDR1 is MNHNY and CDR2 SVGAGI (reference sequence). The CDR3 has 13 residues. With 2 bases removed from V and 9 bases from J, the gap between germline ends came to 11 bases. This CDR3 is CASSYDRTGPQHF. The CDR3 DNA follows: TGTGCCAGCAGTTACGATAGGACGGGGCCCCAGCATTTT.

The chain uses TRBV6-5 and TRBJ1-3; D remains ambiguous. The CDR3 is 14 amino acids. Germline values: CDR1 MNHEY, CDR2 SVGAGI. Trimming pared 2 bases from V and 1 base from J, leaving 6 bases between. The CDR3 loop is CASSYTGSGNTIYF. The CDR3 region has the DNA TGTGCCAGCAGTTACACCGGGTCTGGAAACACCATATATTTT.

The V call is TRBV10-2, the J call TRBJ2-7, with TRBD2 matching 14 bases. Trimming took 7 bases from V and 5 from J; bases not matched to a gene: 7. CDR1 is WSHSY and CDR2 is SAAADI in the germline V gene. There are 15 residues in the CDR3. In DNA form, the CDR3 reads TGCGCCAGCATCCAAGGGACTAGCGGGAGTGACGAGCAGTACTTC. Translating it yields CASIQGTSGSDEQYF.

The V call is TRBV20-1, the J call TRBJ2-1, with D perhaps TRBD1 (6 bases). The germline CDR1 and CDR2 sequences are DFQATT and SNEGSKA (reference sequence). V shed 6 bases and J shed 15 bases, with 18 bases lying between them. The CDR3 runs to 11 residues. The CDR3 region is CSASSPGRGFF. For the CDR3, the DNA is TGCAGTGCCTCCTCTCCCGGCAGGGGGTTCTTC.